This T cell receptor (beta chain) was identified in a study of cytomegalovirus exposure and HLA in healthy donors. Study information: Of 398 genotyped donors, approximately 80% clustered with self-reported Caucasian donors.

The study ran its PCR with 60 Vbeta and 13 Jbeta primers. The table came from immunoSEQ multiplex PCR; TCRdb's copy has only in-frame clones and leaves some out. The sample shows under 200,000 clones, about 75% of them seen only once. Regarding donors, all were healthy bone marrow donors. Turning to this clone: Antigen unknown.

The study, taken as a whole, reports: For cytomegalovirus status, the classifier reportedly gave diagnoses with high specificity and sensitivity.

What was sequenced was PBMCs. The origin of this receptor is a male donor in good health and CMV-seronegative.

In DNA, the CDR3 is TGTGCCATCAGTGGAGGGGAGGGCTACAATGAGCAGTTCTTC. As protein: CAISGGEGYNEQFF. The chain has TRBV10-3 and TRBJ2-1; TRBD2 matches 7 bases. Trimming took 4 bases from V and 3 from J; bases not matched to a gene: 3. The CDR3 consists of 14 residues. Germline CDR1 ENHRY, CDR2 SYGVKD.